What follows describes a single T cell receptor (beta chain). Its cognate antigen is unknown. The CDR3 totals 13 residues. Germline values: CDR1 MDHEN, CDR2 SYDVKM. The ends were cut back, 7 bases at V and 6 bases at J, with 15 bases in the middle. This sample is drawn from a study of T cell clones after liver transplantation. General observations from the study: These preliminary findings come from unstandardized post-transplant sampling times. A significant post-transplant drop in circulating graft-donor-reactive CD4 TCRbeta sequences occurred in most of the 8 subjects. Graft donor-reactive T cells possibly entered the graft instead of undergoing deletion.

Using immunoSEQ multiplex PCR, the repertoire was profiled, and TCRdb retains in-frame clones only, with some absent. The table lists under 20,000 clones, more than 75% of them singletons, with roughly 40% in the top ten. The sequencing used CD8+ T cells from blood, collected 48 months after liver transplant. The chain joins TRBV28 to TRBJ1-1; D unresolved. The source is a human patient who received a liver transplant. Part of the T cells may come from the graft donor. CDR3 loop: CASIETGAAEAFF. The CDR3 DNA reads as TGTGCCAGCATTGAGACGGGAGCGGCTGAAGCTTTCTTT.